The T cell receptor (beta chain) under discussion was sequenced for a study of T cells after posttransplantation cyclophosphamide. Treatment was busulfan-fludarabine conditioning, a marrow graft, and cyclophosphamide on days +3 and +4. In the case of this clone: Antigen: not known.

Sequencing used immunoSEQ multiplex PCR; TCRdb keeps in-frame clones, though not all of them. The sample lists 12,000 or so clones; roughly 1.9% were seen once. CDR1 is LNHDA and CDR2 is SQIVND in the germline V gene (reference sequence). This CDR3 is 15 amino acids long. The V and J ends lost 3 bases and 6 bases respectively, with 17 bases between them. Overall study findings and caveats: TRB clonality was highly associated with recipient CMV seropositivity and reactivation.

Sequenced material: PBMCs, taken after allogeneic stem cell transplant with posttransplant cyclophosphamide. The gene calls are TRBV19 and TRBJ1-1, with D possibly TRBD1 on 6 matching bases. This receptor was obtained from a young adult male patient who received an allogeneic stem cell transplant from a related donor, was CMV-positive, and had no GVHD. Some T cells may be provided by the graft donor. The chain's CDR3 is CASSILAPGGPEAFF. CDR3 coding DNA: TGTGCCAGTAGTATCCTCGCACCTGGGGGCCCTGAAGCTTTCTTT.